Shown below are 10 T cell receptor beta chains from a single sample sequenced in a study of cytomegalovirus exposure and HLA in healthy donors. The assay was immunoSEQ multiplex PCR, and TCRdb's table has in-frame clones only and misses some. The table shows hundreds of thousands of clones, with approximately 86% occurring only once. The sample comprised PBMCs. These receptors were obtained from a woman between 25 and 40 years old in good health and CMV-seropositive.

V usage is TRBV19 and J usage is TRBJ2-5; 13 bases align to TRBD2. Germline values: CDR1 LNHDA, CDR2 SQIVND (reference sequence). There are 16 residues in the CDR3. J lost 4 bases, V lost 5 bases, and 7 bases had no gene match. The CDR3: CASSFWTSGRRETQYF. CDR3 bases: TGTGCCAGTAGTTTCTGGACTAGCGGGAGACGAGAGACCCAGTACTTC.

Worth noting for this clone: The sample has other DNA sequences that encode this CDR3 too. The chain uses TRBV5-1 and TRBJ2-7; D may be TRBD2 (5 bases). Germline assignment: CDR1 SGHRS and CDR2 YFSETQ. There are 14 residues in the CDR3. V gave up 0 bases and J gave up 3 bases, with 10 bases separating them. CDR3 sequence reads: CASSLAGSGYEQYF. The CDR3 region has the DNA TGCGCCAGCAGCTTGGCGGGGAGCGGCTACGAGCAGTACTTC.

The chain links TRBV7-9 to TRBJ2-1, with TRBD2 matching 7 bases. This CDR3 is built from 15 residues. Looked up from germline, CDR1 is SEHNR and CDR2 is FQNEAQ (reference sequence). The ends lost 2 bases at V and 2 bases at J; junction bases unmatched: 3. The CDR3 nucleotides read TGTGCCAGCAGCTTAAGCGGGAATACCTACAATGAGCAGTTCTTC. Translation: CASSLSGNTYNEQFF.

CDR3 DNA: TGTGCCAGCAGTGAGGCAACCGGGACTACCAACTACGAGCAGTACTTC. Protein: CASSEATGTTNYEQYF. The rearrangement uses TRBV6-1 and TRBJ2-7; the match to TRBD2 covers 7 bases. Per the germline V gene, CDR1 is MNHNS and CDR2 is SASEGT. Trimming removed 3 bases from V and 3 bases from J; junction bases left unmatched: 11. The CDR3 totals 16 residues.

This sequence joins TRBV29-1 and TRBJ2-1, with 7 nucleotides matching TRBD1. Unmatched junction bases numbered 5, after V lost 6 bases and J lost 6 bases. CDR1 and CDR2 (germline): SQVTM, ANQGSEA. This CDR3 comprises 12 residues. This chain's CDR3 is CSVQQGRNEQFF. The CDR3 DNA reads TGCAGCGTCCAACAGGGGCGCAATGAGCAGTTCTTC.

CDR3 DNA sequence: TGTGCCAGCACCAGGGGGAGTGGGGAGACCCAGTACTTC. Translating gives CASTRGSGETQYF. The chain recombines TRBV5-6 with TRBJ2-5; 7 nucleotides align to TRBD1. Per germline, CDR1 SGHDT and CDR2 YYEEEE. CDR3 length: 13 residues. After removal of 6 bases from V and 5 bases from J, the junction contained 7 bases not matched to a gene.

This chain links TRBV6-5 with TRBJ2-3; D perhaps matches TRBD2 (5 bases). V shed 4 bases and J shed 5 bases, with 13 bases lying between them. Per germline, CDR1 MNHEY and CDR2 SVGAGI. The CDR3 is made up of 14 amino acids. The CDR3: CASSFEGRGDTQYF. CDR3 DNA sequence: TGTGCCAGCAGTTTCGAGGGTCGGGGAGATACGCAGTATTTT.

The rearrangement uses TRBV5-1 and TRBJ2-3, with 8 bases identical to TRBD2. V lost 4 bases and J lost 6; bases outside the gene matches: 13. The CDR3 length is 16 residues. Germline-derived CDR1 and CDR2 are SGHRS and YFSETQ. For the CDR3, the DNA is TGCGCCAGCAGCCAAAACCTAGCGGGCCCCCGGGATACGCAGTATTTT. Protein product: CASSQNLAGPRDTQYF. Full variable domain (outside the CDR3, taken from reference TRBV5-1 and TRBJ2-3): KAGVTQTPRYLIKTRGQQVTLSCSPISGHRSVSWYQQTPGQGLQFLFEYFSETQRNKGNFPGRFSGRQFSNSRSEMNVSTLELGDSALYLCASSQNLAGPRDTQYFGPGTRLTVL.

The chain employs TRBV2 and TRBJ2-5; 12 nucleotides line up with TRBD1. V shed 5 bases, J shed 1 base, and the junction held 5 bases outside the gene matches. This CDR3 has 16 amino acids. Germline CDR1 reads SNHLY; CDR2 reads FYNNEI. The CDR3 region is CASSLGTGGFQETQYF. CDR3 coding DNA: TGTGCCAGCAGTCTCGGGACAGGGGGCTTCCAAGAGACCCAGTACTTC.

This clone was counted a few times. Other DNA variants within this sample encode the same CDR3. J is TRBJ2-3 and V is TRBV20-1; tentatively, D is TRBD2 (6 bases). The CDR3 consists of 11 residues. The ends were cut back, 3 bases at V and 5 bases at J, with 6 bases in the middle. Germline CDR1 reads DFQATT; CDR2 reads SNEGSKA (reference sequence). CDR3 nucleotides: TGCAGTGCTAGCGGGAGAGATACGCAGTATTTT. This sequence encodes CSASGRDTQYF.